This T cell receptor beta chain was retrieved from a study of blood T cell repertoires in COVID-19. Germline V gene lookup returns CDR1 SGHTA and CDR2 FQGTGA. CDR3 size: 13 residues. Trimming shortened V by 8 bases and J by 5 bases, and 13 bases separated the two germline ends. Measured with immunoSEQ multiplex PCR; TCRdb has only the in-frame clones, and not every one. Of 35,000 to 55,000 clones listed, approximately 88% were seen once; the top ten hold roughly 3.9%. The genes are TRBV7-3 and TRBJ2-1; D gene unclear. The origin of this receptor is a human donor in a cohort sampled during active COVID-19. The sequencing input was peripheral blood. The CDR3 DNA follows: TGTGCCAGCTGCAAATCTTCAGACAATGAGCAGTTCTTC. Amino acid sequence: CASCKSSDNEQFF.